The rows below give T cell receptor beta chains drawn from one sample of a study of tumor-infiltrating lymphocytes in primary liver carcinoma. From the multiplex PCR reads, TCRdb called clonotypes with MiXCR, one entry per CDR3 protein. In the table there are about 180,000 distinct CDR3 sequences, 50% to 75% of which are singletons. The specimen was peripheral blood. The receptors originated from a middle-aged man with primary liver carcinoma and hepatitis B virus infection. CDR3s include the opening cysteine and the closing phenylalanine or tryptophan. D genes are given only for firm matches. The size of a clone is reported for some rows only, either as once, few or many, or as a class for expanded clones.

TRBV28	TRBD1	-	TRBJ2-5	TGTGCCACCCAGAAGCCGGGACAGGGTCGCGGGACCCAGTACTTC	CATQKPGQGRGTQYF
TRBV7-8	-	-	TRBJ2-1	TGTGCCAGCAGGGGTAGCGAATCCTACAATGAGCAGTTCTTC	CASRGSESYNEQFF
TRBV6-1	TRBD1	few	TRBJ2-1	TGTGCCAGCAGTGGATCGGACAGGAGATCACGACTTGCGAATGAGCAGTTCTTC	CASSGSDRRSRLANEQFF
TRBV4-2	-	-	TRBJ2-1	TGTGCCAGCAGCCCCGACCCCGGCCTTAACCGTAGGCAGTTCTTC	CASSPDPGLNRRQFF
TRBV4-2	TRBD1	few	TRBJ2-7	TGTGCCAGCAGCCCAACACAGGGACAGGGGGCCTACGAGCAGTACTTC	CASSPTQGQGAYEQYF
TRBV11-2	-	-	TRBJ2-1	TGTGCCAGCAGCTGGTATGGTCGGAATAATGGGCAGTTCTTC	CASSWYGRNNGQFF
TRBV11-2	-	-	TRBJ2-7	TGTGCCAGCAGCTTCGGACCGGGGGTGGGATACTACGAGCAGTACTTC	CASSFGPGVGYYEQYF
TRBV14	TRBD1	-	TRBJ2-7	TGTGCCAGCAGCCCTCGGACAGGGGCGTACTTC	CASSPRTGAYF
TRBV4-1	-	few	TRBJ1-5	TGCGCCAGCAGCCACACGTCAGGTGGTGGCAATCAGCCCCAGCATTTT	CASSHTSGGGNQPQHF
TRBV4-1	-	many	TRBJ1-6	TGCGCCAGCAGCCAAGAGGAGGGGAGCTCCTATAATTCACCCCTCCACTTT	CASSQEEGSSYNSPLHF
TRBV6-5	TRBD1	-	TRBJ1-5	TGTGCCAGCAGACTTGGACAGGGAACCTATCAGCCCCAGCATTTT	CASRLGQGTYQPQHF
TRBV2	-	-	TRBJ2-2	TGTGCCAGCAGTGAAGCAGGGGTCCGATCTGGCACCGGGGAGCTGTTTTTT	CASSEAGVRSGTGELFF
TRBV7-8	-	-	TRBJ1-5	TGTGCCAGCAGCTTAGGACAGAAAGATAGCAATCAGCCCCAGCATTTT	CASSLGQKDSNQPQHF
TRBV11-2	-	few	TRBJ2-1	TGTGCCAGCAGCTTAGATCTGACGGGTGGGGGCGATGAGCAGTTCTTC	CASSLDLTGGGDEQFF
TRBV11-3	-	-	TRBJ2-1	TGTGATAGCAGCTTAGAACAAGGGTTCTTC	CDSSLEQGFF
TRBV4-2	-	-	TRBJ1-5	TGTGCCAGCGGCTTGACGGGCAATCAGCCCCAGCATTTT	CASGLTGNQPQHF
TRBV11-2	-	-	TRBJ2-7	TGTCCCAGCAGCTTAGATCGGCTAGCGAGCAATGAGCAGTACTTC	CPSSLDRLASNEQYF
TRBV6-6	-	-	TRBJ2-7	TGTGCTAGCAGTTTCGACATCCGGGGACCCTACGAGCAGTACTTC	CASSFDIRGPYEQYF
TRBV10-2	-	-	TRBJ1-1	TGCGCCAGCGGAGGGTGGGAGCGCACTGAAGCTTTCTTT	CASGGWERTEAFF
TRBV6-7	-	-	TRBJ2-7	TGTGCCAGCAGTACCCGACGCCGGTTATACGAGCAGTACTTC	CASSTRRRLYEQYF
TRBV6-1	-	-	TRBJ2-7	TGTGCCAGCCGGGTTCCGGTGGCCATGGGGGAGCAGTACTTC	CASRVPVAMGEQYF
TRBV4-1	-	-	TRBJ2-6	TGCCCCAGCAGCCAAGATGGGTTCCGCTCTGGGGCCAACGTCCTGACTTTC	CPSSQDGFRSGANVLTF
TRBV4-1	-	-	TRBJ1-1	TGCGCCAGCAGCCATTCCCACGCTGAGAGGAACACTGAAGCTTTCTTT	CASSHSHAERNTEAFF
TRBV4-1	-	many	TRBJ2-1	TGCGCCAGCAGCCAGTCGAGCGATAACTCCTACAATGAGCAGTTCTTC	CASSQSSDNSYNEQFF
TRBV11-2	-	-	TRBJ1-6	TGTGCCAGTAGCCTAGTCGCCCAGCGGGAGAATTCACCCCTCCAATTT	CASSLVAQRENSPLQF
TRBV6-1	-	-	TRBJ2-7	TGTGCCAGCAGTGAAGCCTCCAGGGCGGGCGAGCAGTACTTC	CASSEASRAGEQYF
TRBV10-2	-	-	TRBJ1-1	TGCGCCAGCAGTGGGCTTGGAAGGGCGCCCGGTAGGACTGAAGCTTTCTTT	CASSGLGRAPGRTEAFF
TRBV5-1	-	-	TRBJ2-1	TGCGCCCGCAGCTTGGGTAGACAGGACAATGAGCAGTTCTTC	CARSLGRQDNEQFF
TRBV2	TRBD2	-	TRBJ2-2	TGTGCCAGCACACACTTACTAGCGTCCGCGAACACCGGGGAGCTGTTTTTT	CASTHLLASANTGELFF
TRBV7-8	-	-	TRBJ2-3	TGTGCCAGCAGCTCCTTTGGGGGGGATACGCAGTATTTT	CASSSFGGDTQYF
TRBV7-8	-	-	TRBJ2-3	TGTGCCAGCAGCTTAGCCGGAGTTGGGGAAAGGACAGATACGCAGTATTTT	CASSLAGVGERTDTQYF
TRBV10-3	TRBD1	-	TRBJ1-2	TGTGCCACCACCCAGGGACAGGGCTATGGCTACACCTTC	CATTQGQGYGYTF
TRBV6-5	-	-	TRBJ2-1	TGTGTCAGCAGCTACAAACGGGCGGACAATGAGCAGTTCTTC	CVSSYKRADNEQFF
TRBV5-1	-	-	TRBJ2-6	TGCGCCAGCAGCAGGGACGGTGTCTCTGGGGCCAACGTCCTGACTTTC	CASSRDGVSGANVLTF
TRBV6-5	-	-	TRBJ1-5	TGTGCCAGCAGTTACTCAGGGGCAGGGGATCAGCCCCAGCATTTT	CASSYSGAGDQPQHF
TRBV6-2/TRBV6-3	TRBD2	once	TRBJ2-7	TGTGCCAGCAGGTCAATAGCGGGAGATCCCGACGAGCAGTACTTC	CASRSIAGDPDEQYF
TRBV6-2/TRBV6-3	-	-	TRBJ2-3	TGTGCCAGCAGTTACCAGGGAACAACAGATACGCAGTATTTT	CASSYQGTTDTQYF
TRBV29-1	TRBD2	-	TRBJ2-2	TGCAGCGTTGAAGAAGGTGGGAGGGAGAACATCGGGGAGCTGTCTTTT	CSVEEGGRENIGELSF
TRBV11-2	TRBD1	-	TRBJ2-7	TGTGCCAGCAGTTCCGAGGACAGGGGTGTTTACGAGCACTACTTC	CASSSEDRGVYEHYF
TRBV6-1	TRBD2	few	TRBJ2-2	TGTGCCACCCCCCGACTAGCGGATCCCACCGGGGAGCTGTTTTTT	CATPRLADPTGELFF
TRBV10-1	-	-	TRBJ2-5	TGCGCCAGCAGTGAGTCTCCACAGGGAGAGACCCAGTACTTC	CASSESPQGETQYF
TRBV28	-	-	TRBJ1-2	TGTGCCAGCAGTTCCCTAGGGGGAAGCTATGGCTACACCTTC	CASSSLGGSYGYTF
TRBV5-1	-	-	TRBJ1-4	TGCGCCAGCAGCTTGGGGGACCCAACTAATGAAAAACTGTTTTTT	CASSLGDPTNEKLFF
TRBV5-1	TRBD1	few	TRBJ2-4	TGCGCCAGCAGCTATACGACAGGGGTAAACATTCAGTACTTC	CASSYTTGVNIQYF
TRBV6-5	TRBD1	-	TRBJ1-4	TGTGCCAGCAGAACAGGGGGCGATGATGAGAAACTGTTTTTT	CASRTGGDDEKLFF
TRBV28	TRBD1	-	TRBJ2-3	TGTGCCAGCAGTGTCATGGGGACAGGCACAGATACGCAGTATTTT	CASSVMGTGTDTQYF
TRBV11-2	TRBD2	-	TRBJ2-3	TGTGCCAGCAACCTCGGGAGGGCCCAGGGAACGCAGTATTTT	CASNLGRAQGTQYF
TRBV7-9	-	-	TRBJ2-7	TGTGCCAGCAGCTTAGGTTTAGGCCGCTCCTACGAGCAGTACTTC	CASSLGLGRSYEQYF
TRBV11-3	-	many	TRBJ2-1	TGTGCCAGCAGCCCGCACCGCGACACTGGCCATGAGCAGTTCTTC	CASSPHRDTGHEQFF